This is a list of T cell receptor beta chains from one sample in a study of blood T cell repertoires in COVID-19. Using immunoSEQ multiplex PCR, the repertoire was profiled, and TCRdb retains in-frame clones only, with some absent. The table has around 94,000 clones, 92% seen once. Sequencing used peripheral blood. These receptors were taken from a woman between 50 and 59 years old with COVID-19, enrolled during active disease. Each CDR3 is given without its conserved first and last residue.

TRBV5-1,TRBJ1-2,ASSSGGLIDGYT
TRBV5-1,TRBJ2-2,ASSLISKGTGELF
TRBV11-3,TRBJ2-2,ASSLSAGRLANTGELF
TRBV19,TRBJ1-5,ASSILRDFNQPQH
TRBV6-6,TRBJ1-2,ASSYDRVGYGYT
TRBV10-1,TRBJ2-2,ASSESRVNTGELF
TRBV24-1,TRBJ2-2,ATSVVNTGELF
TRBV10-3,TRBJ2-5,AISVQVQETQY
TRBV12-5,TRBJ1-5,ASGGTGGDQPQH
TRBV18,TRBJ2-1,ASSLTSGTYNEQF
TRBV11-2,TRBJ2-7,ASSLGVGGSYEQY
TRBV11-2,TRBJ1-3,ASSLGQGLGNTIY
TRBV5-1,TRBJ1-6,ASSLIGNASPLH
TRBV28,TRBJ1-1,ASSLGQGKAF
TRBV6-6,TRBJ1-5,ASSPGQVAIQGGNQPQH
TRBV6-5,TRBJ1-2,ASSPGQLYGYT
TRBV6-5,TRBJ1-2,ASSPGGYGYT
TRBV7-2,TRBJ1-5,ASSRQVGGNQPQH
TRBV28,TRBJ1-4,ASSLSQGGEKLF
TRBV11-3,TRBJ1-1,ASSLVQGHAF
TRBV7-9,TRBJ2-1,ASSFSPGGVDNEQF
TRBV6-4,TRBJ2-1,ASSDTRWGGSSYNEQF
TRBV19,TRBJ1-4,ASSIRQGPNEKLF
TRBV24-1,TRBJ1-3,ATSDSGYGRNTIY
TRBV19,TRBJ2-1,ASSPSQDSQNEQF
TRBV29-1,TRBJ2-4,SVADRDKNIQY